Sequencing of this T cell receptor (beta chain) was carried out in a study of Ad26.COV2.S vaccination and SARS-CoV-2 variants. This CDR3 comprises 15 residues. Germline values: CDR1 MNHEY, CDR2 SMNVEV (reference sequence). V shed 1 base, J shed 1 base, and the junction held 2 bases outside the gene matches. To note about this clone: Its specificity is not known.

Regarding the study as a whole: Breadth of non-spike TCRs did not differ between vaccinees and placebo recipients. The authors reported substantial breadth in spike-specific CD8+ and CD4+ T cell responses after vaccination. Those who received the vaccine showed greater spike-specific TCR breadth than those given placebo.

Produced via immunoSEQ multiplex PCR; TCRdb's table is partial and in-frame only. The table records 43,000 or so clones, 75% to 85% of them present only once. This material consisted of peripheral blood, taken after recovery from COVID-19. The chain combines TRBV27 with TRBJ1-1, with 8 bases aligning to TRBD1. The TCR comes from a human donor who had recovered from COVID-19. The CDR3 spells CASSLFTGGNTEAFF. The CDR3 coding sequence is TGTGCCAGCAGTTTATTTACAGGGGGGAACACTGAAGCTTTCTTT.